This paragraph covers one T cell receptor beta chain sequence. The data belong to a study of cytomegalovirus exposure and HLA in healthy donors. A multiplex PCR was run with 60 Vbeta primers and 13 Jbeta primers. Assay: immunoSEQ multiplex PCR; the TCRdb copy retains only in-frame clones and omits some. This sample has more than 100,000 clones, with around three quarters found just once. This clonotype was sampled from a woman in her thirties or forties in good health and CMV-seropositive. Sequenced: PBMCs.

CDR3: CASSLAPLGSGGQETQYF. CDR3 sequence (DNA): TGCGCCAGCAGCTTGGCCCCGCTGGGGTCAGGAGGTCAAGAGACCCAGTACTTC. V gene TRBV5-1 combines with J gene TRBJ2-5, with D perhaps matching TRBD2 (5 bases). V was clipped by 0 bases and J by 2 bases, with 20 bases between them. The CDR3 runs to 18 residues. Germline values: CDR1 SGHRS, CDR2 YFSETQ. The whole variable domain, remainder taken from reference TRBV5-1 and TRBJ2-5, is KAGVTQTPRYLIKTRGQQVTLSCSPISGHRSVSWYQQTPGQGLQFLFEYFSETQRNKGNFPGRFSGRQFSNSRSEMNVSTLELGDSALYLCASSLAPLGSGGQETQYFGPGTRLLVL.